This TCR beta chain was recorded in a study of T-cell memory formation after mild COVID-19. TCRalpha and TCRbeta libraries used 5'RACE with constant-segment primers and UMIs. Using its own MiXCR run on the 5' RACE reads, TCRdb lists one record per CDR3 protein. The repertoire holds some 450,000 distinct CDR3 sequences, with more than 15% as singletons. Looked up from germline, CDR1 is DFQATT and CDR2 is SNEGSKA (reference sequence). Trimming took 3 bases from V and 5 from J, leaving 10 bases between them. This CDR3 contains 13 residues. This clonotype was observed a handful of times. Sequenced sample: PBMCs or a T cell subset sorted from them (not recorded which). J is TRBJ2-2 and V is TRBV20-1; D ambiguous. The sequence derives from a young man who had mild COVID-19 (a few samples of this study predate the infection). Cell type and time point are not known. CDR3 residues: CSASRDSTGELFF. For the CDR3, the DNA is TGCAGTGCTAGTCGAGACTCTACCGGGGAGCTGTTTTTT.